The 30 T cell receptor beta chains presented below share a single source sample, sequenced in a study of blood T cell repertoires in COVID-19. Sequenced by immunoSEQ multiplex PCR; TCRdb stores in-frame clones only, minus some. The data hold a few hundred thousand clones, with around 89% observed a single time. Sequencing was carried out using peripheral blood. The source of these receptors is a woman between 50 and 59 years old with COVID-19, enrolled during active disease.

The J gene is TRBJ2-1, the V gene TRBV5-1, with unresolved D. The CDR3 loop spans 14 amino acids. Per germline, CDR1 SGHRS and CDR2 YFSETQ. Trimming removed 1 base at V and 9 bases at J, with 14 bases between. This chain's CDR3 is CASSLFSMTGEQFF. CDR3 DNA sequence: TGCGCCAGCAGCTTGTTCTCGATGACTGGTGAGCAGTTCTTC.

The sample holds one count of this clone. An end of the junction differs from the germline gene, which may be a read error. The chain recombines TRBV27 with TRBJ1-2; weak D call: TRBD1 (5 bases). The CDR3 runs 12 residues. Germline V gene data show CDR1 as MNHEY and CDR2 as SMNVEV (reference sequence). The CDR3 nucleotides are TGTGCCAGCAGCCACCCAGACAGTCTCAAGGTCTTC. This gives the protein CASSHPDSLKVF.

The rearrangement links TRBV4-3 to TRBJ1-1; weak D call: TRBD1 (5 bases). V was clipped by 4 bases and J by 1 base, with 7 bases between them. The CDR3 is made up of 13 amino acids. Germline V lookup: CDR1 LGHNA, CDR2 YSLEER. The CDR3, as DNA: TGCGCCAGCAGCCGGCAGGGGAACACTGAAGCTTTCTTT. This gives the protein CASSRQGNTEAFF.

The chain is built from TRBV7-2 and TRBJ2-7, with 12 bases aligning to TRBD1. CDR1 and CDR2 (germline): SGHTA, FQGNSA. CDR3 length: 16 amino acids. The trim removed 5 bases at V and 3 bases at J, leaving 8 bases unmatched. CDR3 loop: CASSKGQGATGYEQYF. CDR3 DNA: TGTGCCAGCAGCAAGGGACAGGGGGCGACCGGCTACGAGCAGTACTTC.

The chain couples TRBV24-1 to TRBJ1-5; maybe TRBD1 (6 bases). V lost 4 bases and J lost 2, with 11 bases in between. CDR3 size: 15 residues. Germline assignment: CDR1 KGHDR and CDR2 SFDVKD. The DNA of the CDR3 is TGTGCCACCAGTGACCGGAACAGGGGCAATCAGCCCCAGCATTTT. It translates to CATSDRNRGNQPQHF.

The sample holds a few counts of this clone. This chain connects TRBV2 to TRBJ1-2, with a weak D call TRBD1 (5 bases). Germline CDR1 SNHLY, CDR2 FYNNEI. This CDR3 has 14 amino acids. The V and J ends lost 4 bases and 5 bases respectively, with 14 bases between them. CDR3 residues: CASSGRETAYGYTF. In DNA, the CDR3 is TGTGCCAGCAGTGGTCGGGAGACAGCGTATGGCTACACCTTC.

CDR3 sequence reads: CASSASASGQNEQFF. The CDR3 DNA follows: TGTGCCAGCAGTGCGTCGGCTAGCGGGCAGAATGAGCAGTTCTTC. This rearrangement joins TRBV2 to TRBJ2-1; 8 bases map to TRBD2. In germline, CDR1 is SNHLY, CDR2 FYNNEI. Losses at the gene ends were 4 bases for V and 7 bases for J; bases not matched to a gene: 9. The CDR3 spans 15 residues.

With respect to this clone: Other DNA sequences in this specimen translate into the identical CDR3. The chain joins TRBV7-2 to TRBJ2-2; weak D call: TRBD2 (5 bases). Germline V gene lookup returns CDR1 SGHTA and CDR2 FQGNSA. The CDR3 sequence is 15 residues long. V lost 5 bases, J lost 5 bases, and 15 bases lay in between. Here the CDR3 reads CASSPSYARTGELFF. CDR3 coding DNA: TGTGCCAGCAGCCCTAGCTATGCACGGACCGGGGAGCTGTTTTTT.

The genes are TRBV30 and TRBJ1-1; 8 positions match TRBD1. CDR1 and CDR2 (germline): GTSNPN, SVGIG (reference sequence). Trimming cost V 3 bases and J 1 base; bases outside gene matches: 7. This CDR3 spans 15 amino acids. In DNA, the CDR3 is TGTGCCTGGAGGCGGACAGGGTATCAGAACACTGAAGCTTTCTTT. It yields the protein CAWRRTGYQNTEAFF.

V gene TRBV5-1 combines with J gene TRBJ2-7, with a tentative D call TRBD2 (6 bases). The CDR3 sequence is 14 residues long. The V end was cut by 1 base, the J end by 2 bases, with 10 bases between. Germline-derived CDR1 and CDR2 are SGHRS and YFSETQ. The CDR3 sequence: CASSLLGGPYEQYF. Here the CDR3 DNA reads TGCGCCAGCAGCTTGCTTGGAGGGCCCTACGAGCAGTACTTC.

The V gene is TRBV25-1, the J gene TRBJ1-3, with D possibly being TRBD1 (5 bases). The germline gives CDR1 MGHDK, CDR2 SYGVNS. V lost 10 bases, J lost 4 bases, and 17 bases lay in between. This CDR3 spans 14 amino acids. This chain's CDR3 is CATPPGGTGNTIYF. The CDR3 bases are TGTGCCACTCCGCCTGGGGGGACGGGAAACACCATATATTTT.

This chain links TRBV27 with TRBJ2-3, with D tentatively TRBD2 (5 bases). This CDR3 comprises 13 residues. The germline gives CDR1 MNHEY, CDR2 SMNVEV (reference sequence). V dropped 6 bases and J dropped 1 base, with 8 bases sitting between them. As DNA, the CDR3 is TGTGCCAGCAGGGACTGGGGCACAGATACGCAGTATTTT. Protein: CASRDWGTDTQYF.

The J gene is TRBJ2-1, the V gene TRBV24-1; TRBD1 aligns across 7 bases. Germline assignment: CDR1 KGHDR and CDR2 SFDVKD. V gave up 3 bases and J gave up 2 bases; unmatched junction bases: 3. The CDR3 sequence is 15 residues long. CDR3 sequence: CATSDTGTAYNEQFF. In nucleotides, the CDR3 is TGTGCCACCAGTGATACCGGGACAGCCTACAATGAGCAGTTCTTC.

J is TRBJ2-7 and V is TRBV24-1, with D possibly being TRBD1 (5 bases). This CDR3 spans 12 amino acids. Germline CDR1 and CDR2: KGHDR and SFDVKD. V lost 10 bases, J lost 3 bases, and 12 bases lay in between. CDR3 DNA sequence: TGTGCCACGGCAGGGCCGTACTACGAGCAGTACTTC. Its translation: CATAGPYYEQYF.

The chain employs TRBV15 and TRBJ2-7; TRBD2 agrees at 11 bases. The CDR3 sequence is 15 residues long. Germline V gene sequence: CDR1 LNHNV, CDR2 YYDKDF (reference sequence). V trimming: 2 bases; J trimming: 3 bases; junction bases outside the gene matches: 3. The CDR3 sequence is CATSRTGTSGYEQYF. CDR3 nucleotides: TGTGCCACCAGCAGAACCGGGACTAGCGGCTACGAGCAGTACTTC.

The chain carries TRBV5-1 and TRBJ1-1; 9 nucleotides match TRBD1. This CDR3 contains 17 residues. V lost 4 bases and J lost 1; bases outside the gene matches: 11. Germline V gene sequence: CDR1 SGHRS, CDR2 YFSETQ. The DNA of the CDR3 is TGCGCCAGCAGCCGGACAGGGGCAGCGCGCTCGAACACTGAAGCTTTCTTT. It specifies CASSRTGAARSNTEAFF.

The chain is built from TRBV19 and TRBJ2-1; 12 bases match TRBD2. Germline CDR1 and CDR2: LNHDA and SQIVND (reference sequence). J lost 3 bases, V lost 3 bases, and 0 bases had no gene match. The CDR3 contains 15 residues. The CDR3 coding sequence is TGTGCCAGTAGTATGACTAGCGGGAGCTACAATGAGCAGTTCTTC. Its protein is CASSMTSGSYNEQFF.

The chain couples TRBV5-1 to TRBJ2-5; TRBD1 matches 8 bases. CDR3 length: 16 residues. The V segment lost 5 bases and the J segment 4 bases; nucleotides outside the gene matches: 13. Germline V gives CDR1 SGHRS, CDR2 YFSETQ. The DNA of the CDR3 is TGCGCCAGCAGACTGAATCAGGGGGCGCCGGGAGAGACCCAGTACTTC. Its translation is CASRLNQGAPGETQYF.

The rearrangement joins TRBV3-1 (or the pseudogene TRBV3-2) to TRBJ2-5; possible D gene TRBD1, 7 bases. The length of the CDR3 is 17 residues. Between the trimmed V and J ends, which lost 0 bases and 1 base, there was a span of 15 bases. Germline CDR1 LGHDT, CDR2 YNNKEL (reference sequence). CDR3 bases: TGTGCCAGCAGCCAAGATAGAGGAGGGACAGCCCAAGAGACCCAGTACTTC. This codes for CASSQDRGGTAQETQYF.

The chain uses TRBV6-6 and TRBJ2-1, with D perhaps matching TRBD2 (5 bases). V was shortened by 2 bases and J by 2 bases, with 13 bases between the two germline ends. Germline loops: CDR1 MNHNY, CDR2 SVGAGI (reference sequence). The CDR3 is 16 amino acids. The CDR3 nucleotides read TGTGCCAGCAGTTACCTAGGGAGTCTCCCCTACAATGAGCAGTTCTTC. Translated: CASSYLGSLPYNEQFF.

This rearrangement joins TRBV10-3 to TRBJ2-1, with 7 bases identical to TRBD2. Per germline, CDR1 ENHRY and CDR2 SYGVKD. This CDR3 is built from 16 residues. The V segment lost 0 bases and the J segment 2 bases; nucleotides outside the gene matches: 4. CDR3 protein: CAISESGGSTYNEQFF. CDR3 DNA: TGTGCCATCAGTGAGTCGGGCGGGAGCACCTACAATGAGCAGTTCTTC.

The V call is TRBV5-8, the J call TRBJ2-1; D is unclear. Trimming left V 0 bases short and J 3 bases short, with 10 bases between. The CDR3 is 15 amino acids. Germline CDR1 SGHTS, CDR2 YDEGEE. The CDR3 coding sequence is TGTGCCAGCAGCTTGGTGGTAGAATTCTACAATGAGCAGTTCTTC. This gives the protein CASSLVVEFYNEQFF.

The chain joins TRBV15 to TRBJ2-7, with 11 bases identical to TRBD2. CDR3 length: 16 residues. CDR1 and CDR2 from the germline V gene are LNHNV and YYDKDF (reference sequence). The ends lost 0 bases at V and 5 bases at J; junction bases unmatched: 6. CDR3 residues: CATSRDLTSGSHEQYF. The DNA for the CDR3 is TGTGCCACCAGCAGAGATCTAACTAGCGGGAGCCACGAGCAGTACTTC.

The chain combines TRBV27 with TRBJ1-2, with D perhaps matching TRBD1 (6 bases). CDR3 length: 14 residues. Germline lookup yields CDR1 MNHEY and CDR2 SMNVEV (reference sequence). V was clipped by 3 bases and J by 2 bases, with 10 bases between them. The CDR3 DNA reads as TGTGCCAGCAGTTTGATGCAGGGGAACTATGGCTACACCTTC. Amino acids: CASSLMQGNYGYTF.

The chain employs TRBV25-1 and TRBJ1-1, with 11 bases lining up with TRBD1. Trimming at V came to 7 bases and at J to 1 base, leaving 5 bases not matched to a gene. The CDR3 runs to 15 residues. Germline lookup yields CDR1 MGHDK and CDR2 SYGVNS. The CDR3 region is CASTRDRGSNTEAFF. The CDR3 DNA reads TGTGCCAGCACCCGGGACAGGGGGTCGAACACTGAAGCTTTCTTT.

The rearrangement links TRBV5-5 to TRBJ2-7; 7 nucleotides line up with TRBD1. V lost 3 bases, J lost 4 bases, and 13 bases stayed unmatched. CDR3 length: 16 residues. Germline V gene sequence: CDR1 SGHKS, CDR2 YYEKEE (reference sequence). The CDR3 nucleotides read TGTGCCAGCAGCTCACGCACAGGGGCTCCCCAATACGAGCAGTACTTC. The encoded protein is CASSSRTGAPQYEQYF. Complete variable domain (other parts from reference TRBV5-5 and TRBJ2-7): DAGVTQSPTHLIKTRGQQVTLRCSPISGHKSVSWYQQVLGQGPQFIFQYYEKEERGRGNFPDRFSARQFPNYSSELNVNALLLGDSALYLCASSSRTGAPQYEQYFGPGTRLTVT.

This chain uses TRBV9 with TRBJ2-7; D uncertain. The germline CDR1 and CDR2 sequences are SGDLS and YYNGEE. CDR3 length equals 14 residues. Deletions cut 0 bases from V and 2 bases from J, with 9 bases between. The CDR3 region is CASSVVESTYEQYF. As DNA, the CDR3 is TGTGCCAGCAGCGTAGTTGAGTCAACCTACGAGCAGTACTTC.

The chain links TRBV5-1 to TRBJ1-2, with D unclear. V lost 0 bases and J 5 bases, leaving 5 bases between the germline ends. Germline CDR1 SGHRS, CDR2 YFSETQ. This CDR3 contains 12 residues. The CDR3 is CASSLDAYGYTF. CDR3 bases: TGCGCCAGCAGCTTGGATGCGTATGGCTACACCTTC.

This clone was picked up one time. V is TRBV30 and J is TRBJ1-2, with a tentative D call TRBD1 (6 bases). Germline V gene data show CDR1 as GTSNPN and CDR2 as SVGIG (reference sequence). The CDR3 extends over 13 amino acids. Trimming took 1 base from V and 7 from J, leaving 13 bases between them. CDR3 coding DNA: TGTGCCTGGAGTGGGACAGCGGGGTTTGGCTACACCTTC. Its translation: CAWSGTAGFGYTF.

This clone has just a few counts. This rearrangement joins TRBV11-3 to TRBJ2-7, with D tentatively TRBD2 (6 bases). Trimming pared 2 bases from V and 0 bases from J, leaving 11 bases between. The CDR3 sequence is 15 residues long. CDR1 is SGHNT and CDR2 is YENEEA in the germline V gene. DNA of the CDR3: TGTGCCAGCAGCTTACCGGGCGGGACCTCCTACGAGCAGTACTTC. This gives the protein CASSLPGGTSYEQYF.